The rows below give T cell receptor beta chains drawn from one sample of a study of cytomegalovirus exposure and HLA in healthy donors. Produced via immunoSEQ multiplex PCR; TCRdb's table is partial and in-frame only. The table has 150,000 to 200,000 clones, approximately 79% seen once. Sequenced input: PBMCs. These receptors were collected from a man aged 50-60 years in good health and CMV-seropositive. Each CDR3 is given with its conserved first and last residue. The D gene is left open where the match is weak. Clone size is shown for a subset of rows, as once, few, many or a class of expanded clone.

>-|once|TRBV10-2|TRBJ2-2
TGCGCCAGCAATAGGGGGGGTAACACCGGGGAGCTGTTTTTT
CASNRGGNTGELFF
>-|once|TRBV7-6|TRBJ2-7
TGTGCCAGCAGCTTAGCGTGGTTGTGGGGACTGAGCTACGAGCAGTACTTC
CASSLAWLWGLSYEQYF
>TRBD1|few|TRBV7-2|TRBJ1-2
TGTGCCAGCAGCTTAGATAATAACAGGGGAGTTAGTTTC
CASSLDNNRGVSF
>-|-|TRBV27|TRBJ2-4
TGTGCCAGCAGAGCAGGGGAATCGGCCAAAAACATTCAGTACTTC
CASRAGESAKNIQYF
>TRBD2|-|TRBV7-6|TRBJ2-5
TGTGCCAGCATCTACTTCCCGGGACTAGGTGGTGAGACCCAGTACTTC
CASIYFPGLGGETQYF
>-|-|TRBV28|TRBJ1-2
TGTGCCAGCAGTTCGGAATACCGCCACGGGGAGTATGGCTACACCTTC
CASSSEYRHGEYGYTF
>TRBD1|-|TRBV4-1|TRBJ2-5
TGCGCCAGCAGCCCGTTAGGACAGGGGGCGCGGGAGACCCAGTACTTC
CASSPLGQGARETQYF
>TRBD1|few|TRBV4-2|TRBJ2-2
TGTGCCAGCAGCCGAGGGACAGGGGGCACCGGGGAGCTGTTTTTT
CASSRGTGGTGELFF
>-|-|TRBV27|TRBJ2-3
TGTGCCAGCAGTTTATATCGCCCGGGGAGGCAGGGCACAGATACGCAGTATTTT
CASSLYRPGRQGTDTQYF
>-|-|TRBV7-3|TRBJ1-2
TGTGCCAGCAGTTCAAGTGGGCAGGGCGGCCGCTACACCTTC
CASSSSGQGGRYTF
>TRBD2|-|TRBV7-2|TRBJ2-5
TGTGCCAGCAGCCAAGGACTAGCGGAAGAGACCCAGTACTTC
CASSQGLAEETQYF
>-|-|TRBV6-5|TRBJ1-5
TGTGCCAGCAGCATGGACAGTCGAAATCAGCCCCAGCATTTT
CASSMDSRNQPQHF
>TRBD1|-|TRBV19|TRBJ1-5
TGTGCCAGTAGTATGGCTGGGACAGGGCGTTTACCCCAGCATTTT
CASSMAGTGRLPQHF
>TRBD2|-|TRBV7-2|TRBJ2-2
TGTGCCAGCAGCTTAGAAGTCGTCCGGGGGGGCGGCGGGGAGCTGTTTTTT
CASSLEVVRGGGGELFF
>-|once|TRBV23-1|TRBJ2-3
TGCGCCAGCTCAACGAGTATCTGGACAGATACGCAGTATTTT
CASSTSIWTDTQYF
>-|-|TRBV4-1|TRBJ1-2
TGCGCCAGCAGCCATCCTCGGGGGGGAGAAGGCTACACCTTC
CASSHPRGGEGYTF
>-|few|TRBV4-2|TRBJ1-1
TGTGCCAGCAGCCAGCAACAGGGTATGACTGAAGCTTTCTTT
CASSQQQGMTEAFF
>-|once|TRBV4-1|TRBJ1-2
TGCGCCAGCAGCCAGGATAGGACAGACTATGGCTACACCTTC
CASSQDRTDYGYTF
>-|-|TRBV6-5|TRBJ2-2
TGTGCCAGCAGTTACTCGAGGGATGCCGGGGAGCTGTTTTTT
CASSYSRDAGELFF
>-|-|TRBV5-5|TRBJ1-5
TGTGCCAGCAGACTGACAGGAGATTATAGCAATCAGCCCCAGCATTTT
CASRLTGDYSNQPQHF
>TRBD1|-|TRBV9|TRBJ2-5
TGTGCCAGCAGCGTAGTCGCAGGGGGTTCTCAAGAGACCCAGTACTTC
CASSVVAGGSQETQYF
>TRBD2|-|TRBV5-1|TRBJ2-3
TGCGCCAGCAGCCGGACTAGCGGCACAGATACGCAGTATTTT
CASSRTSGTDTQYF
>TRBD1|-|TRBV6-5|TRBJ1-5
TGTGCCAGCAGTTACGGACAGGGTCGCAATCAGCCCCAGCATTTT
CASSYGQGRNQPQHF
>-|-|TRBV15|TRBJ1-4
TGTGCCACCAGCAGAGACCCAGGAAAGGGGGAAAAACTGTTTTTT
CATSRDPGKGEKLFF
>-|-|TRBV5-1|TRBJ2-1
TGCGCCAGCAGCTTAGAGTCAGCGGAACACAATGAGCAGTTCTTC
CASSLESAEHNEQFF
>TRBD2|-|TRBV10-2|TRBJ2-1
TGCGCCAGTGCAGCGGGGGGGGTTAATGAGCAGTTCTTC
CASAAGGVNEQFF
>TRBD1|-|TRBV4-1|TRBJ2-7
TGCGCCAGCAGCCAAGTTGACAGGGGGCTCTACGAGCAGTACTTC
CASSQVDRGLYEQYF
>-|-|TRBV28|TRBJ2-1
TGTGCCAGCAGCCAAATACAGAGCTCCTACAATGAGCAGTTCTTC
CASSQIQSSYNEQFF
>-|-|TRBV27|TRBJ1-1
TGTGCCAGCAGTTTGGCCGGGAGCACTGAAGCTTTCTTT
CASSLAGSTEAFF
>-|-|TRBV29-1|TRBJ2-4
TGCAGCGTTGAATCGCCTGGGGGCGGCATTCAGTACTTC
CSVESPGGGIQYF
>-|-|TRBV7-9|TRBJ1-5
TGTGCCAGCAGCCCCGGGGGGATTAATCAGCCCCAGCATTTT
CASSPGGINQPQHF
>-|-|TRBV4-1|TRBJ2-2
TGCGCCAGCAGCCTTCGGGGATCAGATGCCGGGGAGCTGTTTTTT
CASSLRGSDAGELFF
>TRBD2|-|TRBV5-1|TRBJ2-5
TGCGCCAGCAGCTTGGAGACCGGGGGGGAGACCCAGTACTTC
CASSLETGGETQYF
>TRBD1|-|TRBV7-2|TRBJ1-6
TGTGCCAGCACCCTACAGGGGCGGAATTCACCCCTCCACTTT
CASTLQGRNSPLHF
>TRBD1|-|TRBV5-1|TRBJ2-5
TGCGCCAGCAGCGACAGGGGAAAGACCCAGTACTTC
CASSDRGKTQYF
>-|-|TRBV11-2|TRBJ2-2
TGTGCCAGCAGCTTGGGACACCGGAACACCGGGGAGCTGTTTTTT
CASSLGHRNTGELFF
>TRBD1|few|TRBV5-4|TRBJ1-2
TGTGCCAGCAGCCGGACAGGGTCGGATGGCTACACCTTC
CASSRTGSDGYTF
>-|-|TRBV7-8|TRBJ1-1
TGTGCCAGCAGCTTGGATCAATATATTCGTCCCCGAGGGACTGAAGCTTTCTTT
CASSLDQYIRPRGTEAFF
>TRBD2|-|TRBV7-2|TRBJ2-3
TGTGCCAGCAGCTTGGGAGCGGGGGGGAAAGATACGCAGTATTTT
CASSLGAGGKDTQYF
>TRBD1|-|TRBV28|TRBJ1-4
TGTGCCAGCAGCCTAAGACAGGGGTGGGTTGAAAAACTGTTTTTT
CASSLRQGWVEKLFF
>-|-|TRBV15|TRBJ1-1
TGTGCCACCAGCAGAGAGCCCGGGACATCGGCTTTCTTT
CATSREPGTSAFF